The 22 T cell receptor beta chains in this list originate from one sample, sequenced in a study of blood T cell repertoires in COVID-19. Assay used: immunoSEQ multiplex PCR; TCRdb lists only in-frame clones, some missing. The sample holds about 120,000 clones; more than 75% are singletons and the top ten take 3% to 3.5%. Source material: peripheral blood. The origin of the receptors is a woman in her forties or fifties with acute or convalescent COVID-19.

The V gene is TRBV24-1, the J gene TRBJ2-1; 10 nucleotides line up with TRBD1. J gave up 7 bases and V 1 base, and 6 bases lay outside the gene matches. The germline gives CDR1 KGHDR, CDR2 SFDVKD. The CDR3 is 16 residues long. The CDR3 protein is CATSDFGTGAGNEQFF. The CDR3 region has the DNA TGTGCCACCAGTGATTTCGGGACAGGGGCGGGGAATGAGCAGTTCTTC.

CDR3 DNA sequence: TGCGCCAGCAGCTCCGGGACAGGGGGACAAGAGACCCAGTACTTC. This gives the protein CASSSGTGGQETQYF. V and J are TRBV10-1 and TRBJ2-5, with 11 bases lining up with TRBD1. The CDR3 contains 15 residues. Germline V gene lookup returns CDR1 WNHNN and CDR2 SYGVQD (reference sequence). V was pared by 6 bases and J by 2 bases, with 5 bases of the junction left unmatched.

This chain joins TRBV19 and TRBJ2-1; D gene uncertain. Trimming shortened V by 5 bases and J by 5 bases, and 16 bases separated the two germline ends. The germline gives CDR1 LNHDA, CDR2 SQIVND (reference sequence). The CDR3 contains 15 residues. The CDR3 loop reads CASSARVGGNNEQFF. DNA of the CDR3: TGTGCCAGTAGTGCACGCGTAGGCGGTAACAATGAGCAGTTCTTC. Complete variable domain (other parts from reference TRBV19 and TRBJ2-1): DGGITQSPKYLFRKEGQNVTLSCEQNLNHDAMYWYRQDPGQGLRLIYYSQIVNDFQKGDIAEGYSVSREKKESFPLTVTSAQKNPTAFYLCASSARVGGNNEQFFGPGTRLTVL.

The V gene is TRBV5-1, the J gene TRBJ2-1; 7 bases are a match to TRBD2. J was trimmed by 7 bases and V by 1 base; bases with no gene match: 14. The CDR3 is 17 residues long. The V gene's germline CDR1 is SGHRS and CDR2 YFSETQ. This CDR3 reads CASSLQPSGYQGNEQFF. The CDR3 DNA reads TGCGCCAGCAGCTTGCAGCCTAGCGGATACCAAGGGAATGAGCAGTTCTTC.

This clone was found once. The chain carries TRBV3-1 (or the pseudogene TRBV3-2) and TRBJ1-3, with 7 nucleotides matching TRBD1. The V gene end was trimmed by 4 bases and the J gene end by 3 bases; junction bases not matched to a gene: 6. In germline, CDR1 is LGHDT, CDR2 YNNKEL (reference sequence). CDR3 length: 15 amino acids. DNA for the CDR3: TGTGCCAGCAGCCCAATTTGGACAGGTGGAAACACCATATATTTT. Translation gives CASSPIWTGGNTIYF.

This chain uses TRBV29-1 with TRBJ2-2, with TRBD2 as a possible D gene (5 bases). The ends were cut back, 5 bases at V and 6 bases at J, with 16 bases in the middle. The CDR3 loop spans 14 amino acids. Germline V gene lookup returns CDR1 SQVTM and CDR2 ANQGSEA. The CDR3 is CSVLKDEGPGELFF. As DNA, the CDR3 is TGCAGCGTTCTCAAGGACGAGGGCCCCGGGGAGCTGTTTTTT.

J is TRBJ1-4 and V is TRBV27; perhaps TRBD1 as D (5 bases). V was pared by 3 bases and J by 7 bases, with 18 bases between. This CDR3 is 16 amino acids long. From germline, CDR1 is MNHEY and CDR2 SMNVEV (reference sequence). The CDR3 nucleotides read TGTGCCAGCAGTTTTGTTTGGCAGGGTCGGAGTGAAAAACTGTTTTTT. Its protein is CASSFVWQGRSEKLFF. The full variable domain, in which reference TRBV27 and TRBJ1-4 provide the parts outside the CDR3, is EAQVTQNPRYLITVTGKKLTVTCSQNMNHEYMSWYRQDPGLGLRQIYYSMNVEVTDKGDVPEGYKVSRKEKRNFPLILESPSPNQTSLYFCASSFVWQGRSEKLFFGSGTQLSVL.

Here the CDR3 DNA reads TGTGCCAGCAGCCCGGACAGGTCGAGCTCCTACGAGCAGTACTTC. Encoded protein: CASSPDRSSSYEQYF. The rearrangement links TRBV4-2 to TRBJ2-7; 7 bases match TRBD1. Germline CDR1 and CDR2: LGHNA and YNFKEQ. The CDR3 spans 15 residues. Losses at the gene ends were 4 bases for V and 0 bases for J; bases not matched to a gene: 6.

V and J are TRBV3-1 (or the pseudogene TRBV3-2) and TRBJ1-6; D is undetermined. CDR1 and CDR2 from the germline V gene are LGHDT and YNNKEL (reference sequence). This CDR3 comprises 14 residues. The ends were cut back, 1 base at V and 5 bases at J, with 6 bases in the middle. The CDR3, as DNA: TGTGCCAGCAGCCAAGGGCAGAATAATTCACCCCTCCACTTT. Its translation: CASSQGQNNSPLHF.

This rearrangement joins TRBV18 to TRBJ2-2; 10 nucleotides match TRBD1. The germline V gene encodes CDR1 KGHSH and CDR2 LQKENI. Trimming removed 3 bases from V and 5 bases from J; junction bases left unmatched: 18. CDR3 length: 20 residues. DNA of the CDR3: TGTGCCAGCTCACCGGGACAGGGGAGGACCCCCAGAGTGGATACCGGGGAGCTGTTTTTT. It specifies CASSPGQGRTPRVDTGELFF.

The rearrangement links TRBV28 to TRBJ1-3; no clear D. V lost 8 bases and J 0 bases, leaving 14 bases between the germline ends. The CDR3 length is 15 residues. CDR1 and CDR2 from the germline V gene are MDHEN and SYDVKM. CDR3: CASAVLRYSGNTIYF. The CDR3 bases are TGTGCCAGCGCCGTATTGCGCTACTCTGGAAACACCATATATTTT.

This sequence joins TRBV30 and TRBJ2-3; no reliable D call. V dropped 7 bases and J dropped 1 base, with 12 bases sitting between them. The germline CDR1 and CDR2 sequences are GTSNPN and SVGIG (reference sequence). CDR3 size: 13 residues. The CDR3 reads CASKHPRTDTQYF. CDR3 DNA sequence: TGTGCCTCCAAGCATCCCCGCACAGATACGCAGTATTTT. Supplemented by reference TRBV30 and TRBJ2-3, the full variable domain reads SQTIHQWPATLVQPVGSPLSLECTVEGTSNPNLYWYRQAAGRGLQLLFYSVGIGQISSEVPQNLSASRPQDRQFILSSKKLLLSDSGFYLCASKHPRTDTQYFGPGTRLTVL.

The V call is TRBV7-6, the J call TRBJ2-2, with 13 bases that match TRBD2. The CDR3 covers 20 residues. Germline trimming cut 4 bases from V and 4 bases from J; bases unmatched to any gene: 15. Germline V gene sequence: CDR1 SGHVS, CDR2 FNYEAQ. CDR3 in DNA: TGTGCCAGCAGCTCCTCGATCAGGTTGACTAGCGGGAGGACCACCGGGGAGCTGTTTTTT. It yields the protein CASSSSIRLTSGRTTGELFF. Combining the CDR3 with reference TRBV7-6 and TRBJ2-2 gives the whole variable domain GAGVSQSPRYKVTKRGQDVALRCDPISGHVSLYWYRQALGQGPEFLTYFNYEAQQDKSGLPNDRFSAERPEGSISTLTIQRTEQRDSAMYRCASSSSIRLTSGRTTGELFFGEGSRLTVL.

The chain uses TRBV13 and TRBJ2-2; weak D call: TRBD2 (6 bases). V was trimmed by 2 bases and J by 1 base, leaving 20 bases between them. The germline V gene encodes CDR1 PRHDT and CDR2 FYEKMQ (reference sequence). CDR3 length equals 19 residues. The CDR3 DNA follows: TGTGCCAGCAGCTTAAGGGCAGGGAAATGGGGACTGAACACCGGGGAGCTGTTTTTT. The encoded protein is CASSLRAGKWGLNTGELFF.

The chain joins TRBV4-2 to TRBJ2-7; D is unclear. Trimming removed 4 bases from V and 2 bases from J, with 9 bases in between. The CDR3 spans 13 residues. Looked up from germline, CDR1 is LGHNA and CDR2 is YNFKEQ. CDR3 nucleotides: TGTGCCAGCAGCCCCCGACAAGCCTACGAGCAGTACTTC. Its protein is CASSPRQAYEQYF.

CDR3 sequence (DNA): TGTGCCAGCAGCTTGGGAGGGATCGGGGCCAACGTCCTGACTTTC. It is translated as CASSLGGIGANVLTF. This chain joins TRBV5-4 and TRBJ2-6; perhaps TRBD2 as D (5 bases). Germline V gene sequence: CDR1 SGHNT, CDR2 YYREEE (reference sequence). The CDR3 contains 15 residues. V lost 0 bases to trimming and J lost 4 bases, with 8 bases between them.

This clone occurred once. The rearrangement joins TRBV7-2 to TRBJ2-2; 12 bases agree with TRBD2. Germline V gives CDR1 SGHTA, CDR2 FQGNSA. The CDR3 spans 19 residues. V lost 5 bases, J lost 4 bases, and 14 bases stayed unmatched. The DNA for the CDR3 is TGTGCCAGCAGCCTGGGCGCTAGCGGGAGGGCGCCTTCCACCGGGGAGCTGTTTTTT. Residues: CASSLGASGRAPSTGELFF.

The CDR3 coding sequence is TGTGCCAGCAGTGAAAGTTGGGGGGGACACAACACTGAAGCTTTCTTT. Its translation: CASSESWGGHNTEAFF. The rearrangement joins TRBV2 to TRBJ1-1; D might be TRBD1 (6 bases). CDR3 length: 16 amino acids. Germline V gene sequence: CDR1 SNHLY, CDR2 FYNNEI. The germline V and J ends were trimmed by 2 bases and 2 bases, with 15 bases remaining between them. Based on the CDR3 plus reference TRBV2 and TRBJ1-1, the full variable domain is EPEVTQTPSHQVTQMGQEVILRCVPISNHLYFYWYRQILGQKVEFLVSFYNNEISEKSEIFDDQFSVERPDGSNFTLKIRSTKLEDSAMYFCASSESWGGHNTEAFFGQGTRLTVV.

The table lists this clone with a count of one. V usage is TRBV30 and J usage is TRBJ2-5; D might be TRBD1 (6 bases). CDR3 length equals 13 residues. CDR1 and CDR2 from the germline V gene are GTSNPN and SVGIG (reference sequence). V gave up 7 bases and J gave up 1 base, with 13 bases separating them. CDR3: CAYISGVQETQYF. CDR3 sequence (DNA): TGTGCCTATATTTCAGGGGTCCAAGAGACCCAGTACTTC.

This chain links TRBV7-6 with TRBJ2-5; D is ambiguous. Germline loops: CDR1 SGHVS, CDR2 FNYEAQ. The CDR3 contains 15 residues. V lost 6 bases to trimming and J lost 2 bases, with 16 bases between them. The CDR3 is CASSFAVGEQETQYF. The CDR3 nucleotides are TGTGCCAGCAGTTTTGCCGTCGGTGAACAAGAGACCCAGTACTTC.

This rearrangement joins TRBV6-5 to TRBJ1-1; TRBD1 agrees at 9 bases. Trimming at V came to 6 bases and at J to 1 base, leaving 6 bases not matched to a gene. Germline CDR1 MNHEY, CDR2 SVGAGI. CDR3 length equals 15 residues. The CDR3 DNA reads TGTGCCAGCAGCCAACCGGGACAGGGGAACACTGAAGCTTTCTTT. Translating it yields CASSQPGQGNTEAFF.

The chain links TRBV5-5 to TRBJ2-7, with D perhaps TRBD1 (5 bases). V was shortened by 0 bases and J by 3 bases, with 13 bases between the two germline ends. Germline CDR1 reads SGHKS; CDR2 reads YYEKEE (reference sequence). The CDR3 loop spans 15 amino acids. The CDR3 region has the DNA TGTGCCAGCAGCTTGGCGGTCGACAGATTCTACGAGCAGTACTTC. It specifies CASSLAVDRFYEQYF.